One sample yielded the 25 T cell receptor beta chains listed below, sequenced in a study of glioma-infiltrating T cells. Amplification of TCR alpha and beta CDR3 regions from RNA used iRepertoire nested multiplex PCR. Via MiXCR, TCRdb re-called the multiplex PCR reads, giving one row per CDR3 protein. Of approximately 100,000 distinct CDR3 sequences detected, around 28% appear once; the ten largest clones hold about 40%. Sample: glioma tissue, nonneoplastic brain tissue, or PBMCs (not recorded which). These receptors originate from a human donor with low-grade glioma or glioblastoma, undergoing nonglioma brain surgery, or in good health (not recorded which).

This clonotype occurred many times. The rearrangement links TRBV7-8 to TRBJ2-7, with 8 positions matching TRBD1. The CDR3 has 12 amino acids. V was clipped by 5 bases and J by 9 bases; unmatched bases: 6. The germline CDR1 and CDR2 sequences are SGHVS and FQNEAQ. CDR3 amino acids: CASSVQGAGQYF. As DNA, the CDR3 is TGTGCCAGCAGCGTGCAGGGGGCGGGGCAGTACTTC.

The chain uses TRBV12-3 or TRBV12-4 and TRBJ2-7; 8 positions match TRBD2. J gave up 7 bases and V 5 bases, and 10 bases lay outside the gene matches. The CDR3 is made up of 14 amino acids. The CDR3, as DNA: TGTGCCAGCAGTAACAGTAGCGGGGTCGGTGAGCAGTACTTC. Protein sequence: CASSNSSGVGEQYF.

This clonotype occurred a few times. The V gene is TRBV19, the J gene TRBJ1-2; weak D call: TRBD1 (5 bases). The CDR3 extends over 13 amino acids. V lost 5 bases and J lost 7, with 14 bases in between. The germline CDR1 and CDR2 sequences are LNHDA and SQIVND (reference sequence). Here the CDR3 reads CASSPATGVGYTF. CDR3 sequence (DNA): TGTGCCAGTAGTCCCGCGACGGGGGTTGGCTACACCTTC.

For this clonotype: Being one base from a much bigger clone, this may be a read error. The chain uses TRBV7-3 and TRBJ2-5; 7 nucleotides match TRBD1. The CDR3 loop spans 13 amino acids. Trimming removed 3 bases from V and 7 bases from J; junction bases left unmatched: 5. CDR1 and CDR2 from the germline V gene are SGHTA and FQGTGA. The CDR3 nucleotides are TGTGCCAGCAGCTTTGACAGGGCGGGGACCCAGTACTTC. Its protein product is CASSFDRAGTQYF.

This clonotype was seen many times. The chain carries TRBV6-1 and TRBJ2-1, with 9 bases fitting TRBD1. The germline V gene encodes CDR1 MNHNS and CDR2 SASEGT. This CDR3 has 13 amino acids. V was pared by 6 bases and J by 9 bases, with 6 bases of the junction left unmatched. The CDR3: CASRGTGSAEQFF. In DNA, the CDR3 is TGTGCCAGCAGGGGGACAGGGAGTGCTGAGCAGTTCTTC.

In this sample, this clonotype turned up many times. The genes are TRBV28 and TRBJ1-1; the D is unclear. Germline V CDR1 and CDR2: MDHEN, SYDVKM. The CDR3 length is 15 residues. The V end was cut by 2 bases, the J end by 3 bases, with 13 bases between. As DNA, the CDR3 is TGTGCCAGCAGTTTAATCGGCCGACGGGACACTGAAGCTTTCTTT. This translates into CASSLIGRRDTEAFF.

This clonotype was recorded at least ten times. CDR3 nucleotide sequence: TGCGCCAGCAGCCAAGTTTCTGCGTACACCGGGGAGCTGTTTTTT. Its protein is CASSQVSAYTGELFF. The chain recombines TRBV4-1 with TRBJ2-2; D is undetermined. The CDR3 length is 15 residues. Germline CDR1 is MGHRA and CDR2 is YSYEKL. The V end was cut by 1 base, the J end by 3 bases, with 9 bases between.

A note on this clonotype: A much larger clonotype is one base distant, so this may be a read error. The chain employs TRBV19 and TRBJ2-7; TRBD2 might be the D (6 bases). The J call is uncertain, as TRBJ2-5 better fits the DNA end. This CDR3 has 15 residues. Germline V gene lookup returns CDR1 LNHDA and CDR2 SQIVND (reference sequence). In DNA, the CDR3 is TGTGCCACCCAAGCGGACCGGGACTCCCAAGAGACCCAGTACTTC. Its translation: CATQADRDSQETQYF.

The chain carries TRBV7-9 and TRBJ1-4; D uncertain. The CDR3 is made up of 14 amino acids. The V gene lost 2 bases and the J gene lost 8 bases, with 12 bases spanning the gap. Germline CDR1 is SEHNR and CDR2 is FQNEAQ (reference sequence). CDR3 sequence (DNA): TGTGCCAGCAGCTTATATAAGGGATGGGAAAAACTGTTTTTT. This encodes CASSLYKGWEKLFF.

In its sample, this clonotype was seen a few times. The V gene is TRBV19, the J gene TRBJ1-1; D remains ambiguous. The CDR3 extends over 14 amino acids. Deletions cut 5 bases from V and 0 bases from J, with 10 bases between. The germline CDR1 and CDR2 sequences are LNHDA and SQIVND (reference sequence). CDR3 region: CASSRGWVNTEAFF. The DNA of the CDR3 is TGTGCCAGTAGTCGTGGGTGGGTGAACACTGAAGCTTTCTTT.

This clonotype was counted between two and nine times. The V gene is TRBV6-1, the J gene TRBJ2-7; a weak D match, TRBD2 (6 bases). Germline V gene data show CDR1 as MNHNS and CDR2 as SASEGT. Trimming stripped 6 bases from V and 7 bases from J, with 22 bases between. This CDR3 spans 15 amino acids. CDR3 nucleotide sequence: TGTGCCAGCAGGGCTAGCGCTAGCTCCTACAATGAGCAGTACTTC. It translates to CASRASASSYNEQYF.

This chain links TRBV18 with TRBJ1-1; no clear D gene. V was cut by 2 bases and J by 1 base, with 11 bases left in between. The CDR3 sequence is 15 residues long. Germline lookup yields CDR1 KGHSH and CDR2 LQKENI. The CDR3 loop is CASSPNNNRNTEAFF. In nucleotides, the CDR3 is TGTGCCAGCTCACCAAACAATAACAGGAACACTGAAGCTTTCTTT.

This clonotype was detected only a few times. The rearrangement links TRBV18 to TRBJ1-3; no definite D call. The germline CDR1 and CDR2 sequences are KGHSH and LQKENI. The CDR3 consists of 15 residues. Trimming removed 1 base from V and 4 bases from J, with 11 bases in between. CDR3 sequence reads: CASSPRSVQGNTIYF. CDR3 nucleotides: TGTGCCAGCTCACCACGATCGGTGCAAGGAAACACCATATATTTT.

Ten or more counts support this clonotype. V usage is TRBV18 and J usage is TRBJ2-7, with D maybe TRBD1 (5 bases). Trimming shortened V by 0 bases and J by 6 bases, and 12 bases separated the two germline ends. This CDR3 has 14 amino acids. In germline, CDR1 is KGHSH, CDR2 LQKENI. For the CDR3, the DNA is TGTGCCAGCTCACCACCGCAGGGTCTGGGCGAGCAGTACTTC. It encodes CASSPPQGLGEQYF. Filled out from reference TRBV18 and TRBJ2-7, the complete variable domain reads NAGVMQNPRHLVRRRGQEARLRCSPMKGHSHVYWYRQLPEEGLKFMVYLQKENIIDESGMPKERFSAEFPKEGPSILRIQQVVRGDSAAYFCASSPPQGLGEQYFGPGTRLTVT.

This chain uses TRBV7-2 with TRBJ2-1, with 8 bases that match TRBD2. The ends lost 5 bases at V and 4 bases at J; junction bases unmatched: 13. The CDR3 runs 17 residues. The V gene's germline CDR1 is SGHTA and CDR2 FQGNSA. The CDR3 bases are TGTGCCAGCAGCGCCACTAGCAACGGGGGGGGTTACAATGAGCAGTTCTTC. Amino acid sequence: CASSATSNGGGYNEQFF.

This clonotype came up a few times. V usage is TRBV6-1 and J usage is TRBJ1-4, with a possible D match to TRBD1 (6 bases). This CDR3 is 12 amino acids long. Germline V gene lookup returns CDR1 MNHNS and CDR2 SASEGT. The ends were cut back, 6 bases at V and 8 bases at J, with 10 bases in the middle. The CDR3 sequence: CASREGGEKLFF. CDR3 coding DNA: TGTGCCAGCAGGGAGGGGGGGGAAAAACTGTTTTTT.

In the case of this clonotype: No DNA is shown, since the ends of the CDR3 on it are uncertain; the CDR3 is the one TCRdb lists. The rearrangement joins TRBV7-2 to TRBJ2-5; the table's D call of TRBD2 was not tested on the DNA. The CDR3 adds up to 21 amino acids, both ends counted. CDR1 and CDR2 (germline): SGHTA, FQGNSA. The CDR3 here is CASSFYICSARDSINQETQYF.

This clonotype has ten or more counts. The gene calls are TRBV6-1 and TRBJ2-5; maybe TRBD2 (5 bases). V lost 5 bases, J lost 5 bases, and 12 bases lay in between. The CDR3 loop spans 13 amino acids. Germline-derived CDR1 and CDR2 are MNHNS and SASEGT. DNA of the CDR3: TGTGCCAGCAGTTCGAAGCGGCTCGAGACCCAGTACTTC. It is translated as CASSSKRLETQYF.

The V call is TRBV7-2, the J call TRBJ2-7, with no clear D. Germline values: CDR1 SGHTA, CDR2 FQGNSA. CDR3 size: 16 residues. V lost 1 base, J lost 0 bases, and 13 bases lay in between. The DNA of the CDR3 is TGTGCCAGCAGCTTAGATGCCACTCGGAGCTCCTACGAGCAGTACTTC. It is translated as CASSLDATRSSYEQYF.

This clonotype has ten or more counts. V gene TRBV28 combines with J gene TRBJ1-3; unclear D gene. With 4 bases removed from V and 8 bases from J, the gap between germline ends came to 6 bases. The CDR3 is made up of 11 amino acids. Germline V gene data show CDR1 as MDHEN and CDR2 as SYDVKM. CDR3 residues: CASSSQYTIYF. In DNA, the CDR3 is TGTGCCAGCAGTTCACAATACACCATATATTTT. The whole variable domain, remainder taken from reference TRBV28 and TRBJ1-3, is DVKVTQSSRYLVKRTGEKVFLECVQDMDHENMFWYRQDPGLGLRLIYFSYDVKMKEKGDIPEGYSVSREKKERFSLILESASTNQTSMYLCASSSQYTIYFGEGSWLTVV.

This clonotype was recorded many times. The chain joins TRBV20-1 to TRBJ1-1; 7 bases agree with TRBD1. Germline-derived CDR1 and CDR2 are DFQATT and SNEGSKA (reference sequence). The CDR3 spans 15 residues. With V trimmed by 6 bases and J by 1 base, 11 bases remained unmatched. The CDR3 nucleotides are TGCAGTGCCCCGGGCAGGGGGGGACCGAACACTGAAGCTTTCTTT. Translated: CSAPGRGGPNTEAFF.

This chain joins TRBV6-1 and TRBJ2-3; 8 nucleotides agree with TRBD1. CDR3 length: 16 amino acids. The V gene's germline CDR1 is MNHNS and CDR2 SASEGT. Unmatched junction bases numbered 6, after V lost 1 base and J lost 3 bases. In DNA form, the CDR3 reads TGTGCCAGCAGTGAAGGGGCAGGGGGCAGGACAGATACGCAGTATTTT. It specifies CASSEGAGGRTDTQYF.

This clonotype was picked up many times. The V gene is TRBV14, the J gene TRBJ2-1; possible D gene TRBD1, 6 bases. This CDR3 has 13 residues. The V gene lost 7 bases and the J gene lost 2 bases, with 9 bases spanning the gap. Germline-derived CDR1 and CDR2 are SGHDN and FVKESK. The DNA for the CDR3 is TGTGCCAGCACTTCAGGGGCCTACAATGAGCAGTTCTTC. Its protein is CASTSGAYNEQFF.

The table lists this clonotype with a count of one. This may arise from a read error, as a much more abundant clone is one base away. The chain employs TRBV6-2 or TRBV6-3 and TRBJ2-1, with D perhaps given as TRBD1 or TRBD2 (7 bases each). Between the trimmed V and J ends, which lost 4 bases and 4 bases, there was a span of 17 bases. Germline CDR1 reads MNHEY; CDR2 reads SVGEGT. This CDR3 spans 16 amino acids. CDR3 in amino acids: CASSSYLQGGYNEQFF. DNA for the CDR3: TGTGCCAGCAGTTCGTATTTGCAGGGGGGGTACAATGAGCAGTTCTTC.

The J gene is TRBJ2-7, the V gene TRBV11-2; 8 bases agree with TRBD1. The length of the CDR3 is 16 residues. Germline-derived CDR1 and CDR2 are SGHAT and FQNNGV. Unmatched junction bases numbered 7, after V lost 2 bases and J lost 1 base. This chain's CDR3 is CASSLTGTGKSYEQYF. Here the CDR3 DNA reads TGTGCCAGCAGCTTAACCGGGACAGGAAAATCCTACGAGCAGTACTTC.